The 30 T cell receptor beta chains below come from one sample, sequenced in a study of T-cell memory formation after mild COVID-19. TCRdb re-called the 5' RACE reads with MiXCR, one entry per CDR3 protein. Here the sample spans 550,000 to 700,000 distinct CDR3 sequences, about a sixth being singletons. The sample taken for sequencing was PBMCs or a T cell subset sorted from them (not recorded which). The receptors were sampled from an adult woman who had mild COVID-19 (a few samples of this study predate the infection). Cell type and time point are not known.

The rearrangement joins TRBV5-1 to TRBJ1-2; D remains ambiguous. Deletions cut 0 bases from V and 0 bases from J, with 18 bases between. The CDR3 loop spans 18 amino acids. CDR1 is SGHRS and CDR2 is YFSETQ in the germline V gene. The chain's CDR3 is CASSLEFVRVDANYGYTF. CDR3 in DNA: TGCGCCAGCAGCTTGGAATTCGTTCGGGTCGACGCTAACTATGGCTACACCTTC.

This clonotype was recorded at least ten times. This chain connects TRBV5-6 to TRBJ2-5; D is uncertain. Germline lookup yields CDR1 SGHDT and CDR2 YYEEEE. The CDR3 totals 16 residues. The V gene lost 2 bases and the J gene lost 1 base, with 15 bases spanning the gap. The CDR3, as DNA: TGTGCCAGCAGCTTCGCCCCGGCCGGGTCCCAAGAGACCCAGTACTTC. Its translation is CASSFAPAGSQETQYF.

The sample holds a few counts of this clonotype. The chain recombines TRBV24-1 with TRBJ2-1; D is unclear. This CDR3 region has 17 residues. CDR1 and CDR2 from the germline V gene are KGHDR and SFDVKD. V was shortened by 0 bases and J by 3 bases, with 14 bases between the two germline ends. This CDR3 is CATSDLYSHTNYNEQFF. CDR3 sequence (DNA): TGTGCCACCAGTGATTTGTATTCCCACACCAACTACAATGAGCAGTTCTTC.

In this sample, this clonotype turned up a few times. The J gene is TRBJ2-1, the V gene TRBV25-1, with D perhaps matching TRBD1 or TRBD2 (5 bases each). The CDR3 covers 16 residues. V lost 3 bases and J lost 5, with 17 bases in between. The germline V gene encodes CDR1 MGHDK and CDR2 SYGVNS. The CDR3 sequence: CASSETGTRANNEQFF. The CDR3 DNA sequence: TGTGCCAGCAGTGAGACCGGGACCCGCGCGAACAATGAGCAGTTCTTC. The full variable domain, rest sourced from reference TRBV25-1 and TRBJ2-1, is EADIYQTPRYLVIGTGKKITLECSQTMGHDKMYWYQQDPGMELHLIHYSYGVNSTEKGDLSSESTVSRIRTEHFPLTLESARPSHTSQYLCASSETGTRANNEQFFGPGTRLTVL.

There are a few counts of this clonotype. The chain recombines TRBV6-2 or TRBV6-3 with TRBJ2-2, with unresolved D. Germline loops: CDR1 MNHEY, CDR2 SVGEGT. The CDR3 runs 13 residues. Between the trimmed V and J ends, which lost 6 bases and 0 bases, there was a span of 5 bases. The CDR3 DNA follows: TGTGCCAGCAGAGCCCCGAACACCGGGGAGCTGTTTTTT. Translated: CASRAPNTGELFF.

As DNA, the CDR3 is TGTGCCAGCAGCACGGTTGGGGTAGCGGGGGGCTACAATGAGCAGTTCTTC. It codes for CASSTVGVAGGYNEQFF. V usage is TRBV3-1 and J usage is TRBJ2-1; TRBD2 aligns across 10 bases. Per the germline V gene, CDR1 is LGHDT and CDR2 is YNNKEL (reference sequence). J was trimmed by 3 bases and V by 5 bases; bases with no gene match: 10. This CDR3 comprises 17 residues.

V usage is TRBV4-2 and J usage is TRBJ2-7; 12 nucleotides line up with TRBD2. V was clipped by 0 bases and J by 7 bases; unmatched bases: 7. The V gene's germline CDR1 is LGHNA and CDR2 YNFKEQ. The length of the CDR3 is 16 residues. The CDR3: CASSQDASGGAREQYF. The CDR3 region has the DNA TGTGCCAGCAGCCAAGATGCTAGCGGGGGGGCCAGGGAGCAGTACTTC.

This clonotype was picked up many times. This chain joins TRBV25-1 and TRBJ2-7; no clear D. V was shortened by 3 bases and J by 2 bases, with 8 bases between the two germline ends. The CDR3 is made up of 13 amino acids. The germline CDR1 and CDR2 sequences are MGHDK and SYGVNS. This chain's CDR3 is CASSDRWAYEQYF. The CDR3 DNA reads TGTGCCAGCAGTGATCGGTGGGCCTACGAGCAGTACTTC.

The gene calls are TRBV11-1 and TRBJ2-1; 7 positions match TRBD2. The CDR3 has 14 residues. V lost 2 bases and J lost 6; bases outside the gene matches: 4. Germline CDR1 reads SGHAT; CDR2 reads FQDESV (reference sequence). The CDR3 loop is CASSLQRTSNEQFF. The DNA of the CDR3 is TGTGCCAGCAGCTTACAACGGACTAGCAATGAGCAGTTCTTC. Together with reference TRBV11-1 and TRBJ2-1, the CDR3 gives the full variable domain: EAEVAQSPRYKITEKSQAVAFWCDPISGHATLYWYRQILGQGPELLVQFQDESVVDDSQLPKDRFSAERLKGVDSTLKIQPAELGDSAMYLCASSLQRTSNEQFFGPGTRLTVL.

The chain joins TRBV5-6 to TRBJ2-1; possibly TRBD1 for D (5 bases). Germline CDR1 is SGHDT and CDR2 is YYEEEE. Trimming pared 4 bases from V and 9 bases from J, leaving 14 bases between. The CDR3 loop spans 13 amino acids. The CDR3 bases are TGTGCCAGCAGCAACGGCAGGGCCGCTGAGCAGTTCTTC. It translates to CASSNGRAAEQFF.

V usage is TRBV19 and J usage is TRBJ1-6; 7 nucleotides align to TRBD1. The V gene end was trimmed by 7 bases and the J gene end by 8 bases; junction bases not matched to a gene: 11. The CDR3 is made up of 15 amino acids. Germline V CDR1 and CDR2: LNHDA, SQIVND (reference sequence). The DNA for the CDR3 is TGTGCCAGTACGACCGACAGGGCGGTTGATTCACCCCTCCACTTT. This sequence encodes CASTTDRAVDSPLHF.

The chain recombines TRBV27 with TRBJ2-1, with 12 bases aligning to TRBD2. Losses at the gene ends were 6 bases for V and 5 bases for J; bases not matched to a gene: 11. The length of the CDR3 is 17 residues. CDR1 and CDR2 from the germline V gene are MNHEY and SMNVEV (reference sequence). The CDR3 DNA is TGTGCCAGCAGCCATTTTGCCAGACTAGCGGGGGACAATGAGCAGTTCTTC. Translating gives CASSHFARLAGDNEQFF.

The genes are TRBV6-2 or TRBV6-3 and TRBJ2-7; D is unclear. Trimming left V 5 bases short and J 4 bases short, with 12 bases between. Germline CDR1 MNHEY, CDR2 SVGEGT. The CDR3 extends over 13 amino acids. Here the CDR3 DNA reads TGTGCCAGCAGTCCCTACACCGGTTACGAGCAGTACTTC. This codes for CASSPYTGYEQYF.

V gene TRBV19 combines with J gene TRBJ2-3; D is ambiguous. This CDR3 contains 13 residues. Per the germline V gene, CDR1 is LNHDA and CDR2 is SQIVND (reference sequence). Trimming cost V 3 bases and J 13 bases, with 17 bases left between them. The CDR3, as DNA: TGTGCCAGTAGTATTGGGTGGGAACAGCATAAGTATTTT. This codes for CASSIGWEQHKYF.

This chain joins TRBV7-9 and TRBJ1-1; the D gene is possibly TRBD1 (5 bases). This CDR3 region has 15 residues. Trimming took off 5 bases at V and 4 bases at J, with 17 bases between the two ends. Germline-derived CDR1 and CDR2 are SEHNR and FQNEAQ (reference sequence). The chain's CDR3 is CASSRPGNLGTEAFF. CDR3 sequence (DNA): TGTGCCAGCAGCCGTCCAGGGAACCTGGGCACTGAAGCTTTCTTT.

This clonotype was seen more than once but under ten times. The J gene is TRBJ1-5, the V gene TRBV3-1; D gene uncertain. Trimming removed 4 bases from V and 6 bases from J, with 10 bases in between. The CDR3 is made up of 13 amino acids. CDR1 and CDR2 (germline): LGHDT, YNNKEL (reference sequence). CDR3 protein: CASSPTNGQPQHF. CDR3 nucleotide sequence: TGTGCCAGCAGCCCGACAAACGGTCAGCCCCAGCATTTT.

A few counts support this clonotype. The chain links TRBV5-1 to TRBJ1-3; TRBD1 aligns across 7 bases. Germline V gene sequence: CDR1 SGHRS, CDR2 YFSETQ. The CDR3 is 15 amino acids. Trimming cost V 3 bases and J 0 bases; bases outside gene matches: 3. The CDR3 loop reads CASSSQGDSGNTIYF. The CDR3 DNA is TGCGCCAGCAGCTCGCAGGGGGACTCTGGAAACACCATATATTTT.

Only a few counts were recorded for this clonotype. The rearrangement uses TRBV29-1 and TRBJ2-5, with D possibly matching TRBD1 (5 bases). Germline V gene data show CDR1 as SQVTM and CDR2 as ANQGSEA. The ends were cut back, 0 bases at V and 7 bases at J, with 9 bases in the middle. The CDR3 contains 12 residues. As DNA, the CDR3 is TGCAGCGTTGAAGACGCCAGGGTGACCCAGTACTTC. Translation gives CSVEDARVTQYF.

There are a few counts of this clonotype. This chain joins TRBV27 and TRBJ1-1; unclear D gene. This CDR3 spans 14 amino acids. CDR1 is MNHEY and CDR2 is SMNVEV in the germline V gene (reference sequence). Trimming left V 5 bases short and J 8 bases short, with 18 bases between. CDR3 bases: TGTGCCAGCAGTCCGATCTCTAAGTCGGCAGAAGCTTTCTTT. It encodes CASSPISKSAEAFF.

DNA of the CDR3: TGTGCCAGCAGGAGGGGACAGGGAGTAAATACTGAAGCTTTCTTT. Its protein is CASRRGQGVNTEAFF. This chain links TRBV3-1 with TRBJ1-1; TRBD1 matches 9 bases. The CDR3 has 15 residues. From germline, CDR1 is LGHDT and CDR2 YNNKEL (reference sequence). The J segment lost 5 bases and the V segment lost 6 bases, leaving 10 bases of the junction unmatched.

This clonotype was counted only a few times. V usage is TRBV21-1 and J usage is TRBJ2-7. TRBV21-1 is a documented pseudogene. The CDR3 runs 12 residues. CDR3 bases: TGTGCCAGCAGCCCACACCATTACGAGCAGTACTTC. Translation gives CASSPHHYEQYF.

The chain carries TRBV6-4 and TRBJ2-1, with 8 bases matching TRBD2. This CDR3 region has 14 residues. Germline CDR1 MRHNA, CDR2 SNTAGT. V lost 4 bases to trimming and J lost 7 bases; unmatched junction nucleotides: 6. The CDR3 DNA follows: TGTGCCAGCAGTGCAACGGGGGGGGGGAATGAGCAGTTCTTC. As protein: CASSATGGGNEQFF.

This chain connects TRBV5-6 to TRBJ2-5; 15 bases are a match to TRBD2. J was trimmed by 5 bases and V by 2 bases; bases with no gene match: 7. This CDR3 is built from 17 residues. CDR1 and CDR2 from the germline V gene are SGHDT and YYEEEE. The CDR3 protein is CASSFGGLAGGRETQYF. DNA for the CDR3: TGTGCCAGCAGCTTCGGAGGACTAGCGGGGGGGCGGGAGACCCAGTACTTC.

The chain is built from TRBV6-6 and TRBJ2-2, with 8 nucleotides matching TRBD2. Looked up from germline, CDR1 is MNHNY and CDR2 is SVGAGI (reference sequence). This CDR3 is built from 14 residues. Trimming removed 8 bases from V and 5 bases from J; junction bases left unmatched: 7. The CDR3 here is CASLAGPLTGELFF. CDR3 coding DNA: TGTGCCAGCCTAGCGGGTCCCTTGACCGGGGAGCTGTTTTTT.

CDR3 sequence (DNA): TGTGCCAGCAGCGAAACCGGGACTAGCGGGAGCACAGATACGCAGTATTTT. As protein: CASSETGTSGSTDTQYF. This chain uses TRBV5-6 with TRBJ2-3; 12 positions agree with TRBD2. Germline values: CDR1 SGHDT, CDR2 YYEEEE. The CDR3 runs 17 residues. After removal of 4 bases from V and 0 bases from J, the junction contained 6 bases not matched to a gene.

In this sample, this clonotype turned up a few times. V gene TRBV7-2 combines with J gene TRBJ2-1, with TRBD2 as a possible D gene (5 bases). The CDR3 runs to 15 residues. Germline lookup yields CDR1 SGHTA and CDR2 FQGNSA. Trimming took off 9 bases at V and 1 base at J, with 16 bases between the two ends. The CDR3 DNA follows: TGTGCCAGTAAACGAAGAGGGATGTCCTACAATGAGCAGTTCTTC. It encodes CASKRRGMSYNEQFF.

This clonotype was found a few times. The CDR3 loop reads CASSQVWTGGEETQYF. CDR3 DNA: TGCGCCAGCAGCCAAGTCTGGACAGGGGGTGAGGAGACCCAGTACTTC. V and J are TRBV4-1 and TRBJ2-5, with TRBD1 matching 10 bases. Looked up from germline, CDR1 is MGHRA and CDR2 is YSYEKL. V shed 1 base, J shed 5 bases, and the junction held 7 bases outside the gene matches. The length of the CDR3 is 16 residues.

CDR3: CASSLLPGGPYEQYF. In DNA form, the CDR3 reads TGTGCCAGCAGTTTACTTCCAGGGGGTCCCTACGAGCAGTACTTC. The V and J genes are TRBV12-3 or TRBV12-4 and TRBJ2-7; 7 positions agree with TRBD1. CDR3 length: 15 residues. V was pared by 2 bases and J by 2 bases, with 6 bases of the junction left unmatched.

This sequence joins TRBV5-1 and TRBJ2-5; D perhaps matches TRBD2 (6 bases). Trimming pared 1 base from V and 2 bases from J, leaving 12 bases between. This CDR3 comprises 15 residues. The V gene's germline CDR1 is SGHRS and CDR2 YFSETQ. CDR3 DNA sequence: TGCGCCAGCAGCTTGACGGGAGCATGGCAAGAGACCCAGTACTTC. It yields the protein CASSLTGAWQETQYF.

The rearrangement links TRBV6-6 to TRBJ2-7, with D possibly TRBD2 on 5 matching bases. The CDR3 spans 13 residues. Germline V gives CDR1 MNHNY, CDR2 SVGAGI (reference sequence). V gave up 0 bases and J gave up 7 bases, with 10 bases separating them. The CDR3 nucleotides read TGTGCCAGCAGTTACTCGCGGTCGGGGGAGCAGTACTTC. Translation: CASSYSRSGEQYF.